Shown below are 10 T cell receptor beta chains from a single sample sequenced in a study of blood T cells in healthy people across ages. A J-beta primer mix and a sample-barcoded 5' primer were used in a second PCR of about 7 to 12 cycles. TCRdb analysed the 5' RACE reads with MiXCR anew, one entry per CDR3 protein. Of 650,000 to 800,000 distinct CDR3 sequences listed, roughly half are singletons. The sequencing input was blood. These receptor sequences come from a woman of 80 years or more in good health.

Comments on this clonotype: One end of the junction does not line up with germline, which may come from a read error. V is TRBV10-3 and J is TRBJ2-3; 7 bases map to TRBD1. The CDR3 consists of 11 residues. Germline loops: CDR1 ENHRY, CDR2 SYGVKD. The CDR3 nucleotides are TGTGCCAGCTCAGGGACAGATACGCGGTATTTT. It is translated as CASSGTDTRYF.

As for this clonotype: This may be a read error, as it is one base from a much larger clone. The chain couples TRBV20-1 to TRBJ2-5; D gene unclear. Germline V gives CDR1 DFQATT, CDR2 SNEGSKA (reference sequence). The V end lost 3 bases, the J end lost 11 bases, and 16 bases lay between the germline ends. The CDR3 has 12 amino acids. The CDR3 DNA reads TGCAGTGCTAGGTCCTTGGGGTATGAGCAGTACTTC. It translates to CSARSLGYEQYF.

About this clonotype itself: A much larger clone differs from this one at a single base, so this may be a read error. CDR3 protein: CASRATGTASYDYTF. For the CDR3, the DNA is TGTGCCAGCAGAGCTACCGGGACGGCTTCTTATGACTACACCTTC. The chain joins TRBV12-3 or TRBV12-4 to TRBJ1-2; D perhaps matches TRBD1 (5 bases). The CDR3 is made up of 15 amino acids.

In its sample, this clonotype was seen many times. The chain is built from TRBV5-1 and TRBJ1-2, with D possibly being TRBD1 (5 bases). V lost 3 bases, J lost 6 bases, and 21 bases lay in between. The CDR3 has 16 residues. Per the germline V gene, CDR1 is SGHRS and CDR2 is YFSETQ. CDR3 nucleotide sequence: TGCGCCAGCAGCTCCCTTGACAGACCTGAAGTAGATGGCTACACCTTC. Translated: CASSSLDRPEVDGYTF.

This rearrangement joins TRBV29-1 to TRBJ2-3; 8 bases are a match to TRBD2. The germline gives CDR1 SQVTM, CDR2 ANQGSEA. Germline trimming cut 7 bases from V and 5 bases from J; bases unmatched to any gene: 11. The CDR3 has 14 residues. CDR3: CSADGGGTGDTQYF. The CDR3 region has the DNA TGCAGCGCCGACGGGGGGGGCACTGGAGATACGCAGTATTTT.

The J gene is TRBJ1-6, the V gene TRBV20-1; weak D call: TRBD1 (6 bases). Germline V gene lookup returns CDR1 DFQATT and CDR2 SNEGSKA (reference sequence). CDR3 length: 16 residues. V was cut by 6 bases and J by 0 bases, with 15 bases left in between. The CDR3 coding sequence is TGCAGTGCATACCTCGGACAGCGCTCCTATAATTCACCCCTCCACTTT. Protein sequence: CSAYLGQRSYNSPLHF.

The rearrangement links TRBV28 to TRBJ1-5, with 9 positions matching TRBD1. The CDR3 extends over 15 amino acids. V trimming: 6 bases; J trimming: 5 bases; junction bases outside the gene matches: 8. Per the germline V gene, CDR1 is MDHEN and CDR2 is SYDVKM. The CDR3 DNA sequence: TGTGCCAGCAGACGACAGGGGGGGAGCTATCAGCCCCAGCATTTT. Its protein product is CASRRQGGSYQPQHF.

In regard to this clonotype: One base away lies a much larger clone, so this may be a sequencing read error. The chain recombines TRBV12-3 or TRBV12-4 with TRBJ2-7; unclear D gene. The CDR3 has 14 residues. CDR3: CASRLGRGAYEQYF. The CDR3 DNA reads TGTGCCAGCAGGTTAGGCCGTGGGGCCTACGAGCAGTACTTC.

At least ten counts were recorded for this clonotype. This chain connects TRBV28 to TRBJ2-5; 11 nucleotides align to TRBD1. Germline assignment: CDR1 MDHEN and CDR2 SYDVKM. The CDR3 loop spans 15 amino acids. V shed 3 bases and J 7 bases; nucleotides not matched to a gene: 7. The CDR3 here is CASSFPGTGGVTQYF. As DNA, the CDR3 is TGTGCCAGCAGTTTTCCCGGGACAGGGGGTGTGACCCAGTACTTC.

The chain carries TRBV30 and TRBJ2-1, with a possible D match to TRBD2 (6 bases). The ends were cut back, 0 bases at V and 0 bases at J, with 12 bases in the middle. This CDR3 region has 16 residues. Germline CDR1 is GTSNPN and CDR2 is SVGIG (reference sequence). The CDR3 reads CAWSVRGPSSYNEQFF. CDR3 DNA: TGTGCCTGGAGTGTGCGGGGCCCAAGCTCCTACAATGAGCAGTTCTTC.